This T cell receptor (beta chain) was obtained from a study of regulatory T cells in long-lasting Graves disease. Study-level background: Duration of antithyroid drug therapy among newly diagnosed Graves' patients was under 3 months.

This clonotype was observed a few times. As yet, its antigen is unknown. As for time point: newly diagnosed GD, antithyroid drugs for less than 3 months. From RNA extracted from PBMCs, the TCR library was made. EDTA tubes received about 10 milliliters of collected peripheral blood. V lost 0 bases and J lost 7, with 16 bases in between. CDR1 is MGHRA, CDR2 YSYEKL, per germline. The CDR3 consists of 16 residues. Study-wide results and caveats: TRBV28, TRBJ1-2 and TRBJ2-5 were segments that persistent disease favored. Having few samples may have compromised the accuracy.

According to the study, TCR beta libraries were built with iRepertoire HTBI primers and CDR3-region Arm-PCR. TCRdb called the multiplex PCR reads again in MiXCR, with one record for every CDR3 protein. The top ten clones hold about a fifth of a sample with about 400,000 distinct CDR3 sequences, around 16% of them seen once. This chain uses TRBV4-1 with TRBJ1-5; D perhaps matches TRBD1 (5 bases). The TCR sequence derives from a female donor with Graves disease. This specimen was peripheral blood mononuclear cells (PBMCs), taken at new diagnosis, from a patient treated with antithyroid drugs. The CDR3 loop is CASSQDPSGLGQPQHF. In DNA form, the CDR3 reads TGCGCCAGCAGCCAAGATCCGTCAGGGTTAGGGCAGCCCCAGCATTTT.